This T cell receptor beta chain was identified in a study of neurological immune-mediated disorders. 5'RACE with 10-nucleotide random UMIs produced the cDNA. Each CDR3 protein gets one entry after TCRdb re-called the 5' RACE reads with MiXCR. The sample comprises roughly 67,000 distinct CDR3 sequences, over 4% of which are singletons, and roughly 2.5% rests with the top ten. This clonotype has at least ten counts. Antigen unknown. The germline V gene has CDR1 SQVTM and CDR2 ANQGSEA. V lost 2 bases and J 0 bases, leaving 14 bases between the germline ends. This CDR3 contains 16 residues. The study built unsorted libraries from 2 million PBMCs kept at -80 C. Study-level findings and limits: The absence of shared CDR3 amino acid sequences among expanded clones across subjects suggests private repertoires in all groups. On phylogenetic grouping, the repertoires of 18 of 34 multiple sclerosis patients fell within one related-CDR3 cluster, constituting a possible signature.

Material for sequencing was PBMCs. The TCR sequence derives from a man aged 45 to 65 with multiple sclerosis. V and J are TRBV29-1 and TRBJ1-5; D gene unclear. The CDR3 loop is CSVERSGRISNQPQHF. CDR3 nucleotides: TGCAGCGTTGAAAGGAGTGGGCGGATTAGCAATCAGCCCCAGCATTTT.